This T cell receptor beta chain appears in the sequencing data of a study of control samples from healthy donors and cancer patients. CDR3 length: 15 residues. Germline CDR1 SNHLY, CDR2 FYNNEI. V trimming: 6 bases; J trimming: 4 bases; junction bases outside the gene matches: 9. Sequenced by immunoSEQ multiplex PCR; TCRdb stores in-frame clones only, minus some. The sample holds some 130,000 clones, roughly 90% seen once. The sample taken for sequencing was blood. The source of this sequence is a young man in good health. This chain connects TRBV2 to TRBJ1-5; 7 positions match TRBD1. The CDR3 loop reads CASSPGQVGNQPQHF. The CDR3 DNA is TGTGCCAGCAGCCCTGGACAGGTAGGGAATCAGCCCCAGCATTTT.